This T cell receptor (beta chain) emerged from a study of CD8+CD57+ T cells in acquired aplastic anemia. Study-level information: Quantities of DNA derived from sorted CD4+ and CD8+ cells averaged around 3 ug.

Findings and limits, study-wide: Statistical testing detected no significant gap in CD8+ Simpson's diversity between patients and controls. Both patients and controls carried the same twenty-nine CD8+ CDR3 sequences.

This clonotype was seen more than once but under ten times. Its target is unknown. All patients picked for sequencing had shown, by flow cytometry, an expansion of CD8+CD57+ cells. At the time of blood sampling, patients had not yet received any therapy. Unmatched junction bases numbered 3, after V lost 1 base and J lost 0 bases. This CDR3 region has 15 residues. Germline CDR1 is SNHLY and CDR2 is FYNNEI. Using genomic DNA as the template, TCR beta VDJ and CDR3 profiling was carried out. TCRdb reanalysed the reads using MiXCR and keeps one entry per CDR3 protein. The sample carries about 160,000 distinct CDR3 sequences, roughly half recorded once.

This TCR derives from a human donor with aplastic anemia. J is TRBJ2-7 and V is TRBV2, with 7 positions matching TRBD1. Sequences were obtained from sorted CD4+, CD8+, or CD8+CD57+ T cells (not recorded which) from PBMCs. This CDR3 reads CASSEGTGVSYEQYF. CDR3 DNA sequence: TGTGCCAGCAGTGAAGGGACAGGAGTCTCCTACGAGCAGTACTTC.